One and the same sample provided the 20 T cell receptor beta chains below, sequenced in a study of naive and memory T cell subsets. Two oligonucleotides, mixed equimolar, formed the beta constant-region primer covering TRBC1 and TRBC2. TCRdb reanalysed the UMI-ligation and nested PCR reads using MiXCR and keeps one entry per CDR3 protein. The sample includes around 27,000 distinct CDR3 sequences, over 8.5% of them seen just once. The material sequenced was effector memory CD4+ T cells from blood. The subset is: effector memory, CD45RA- CD27-. Source of these receptors: a human donor in good health.

This clonotype was detected only a few times. The chain joins TRBV28 to TRBJ2-3; tentatively, D is TRBD2 (6 bases). CDR1 and CDR2 from the germline V gene are MDHEN and SYDVKM. Trimming cost V 11 bases and J 0 bases, with 9 bases left between them. The CDR3 spans 12 residues. The CDR3 DNA reads TGTGCCGGCGGGACTAGCACAGATACGCAGTATTTT. It specifies CAGGTSTDTQYF.

The genes are TRBV13 and TRBJ1-1; D not resolved. V was trimmed by 5 bases and J by 4 bases, leaving 11 bases between them. CDR1 and CDR2 from the germline V gene are PRHDT and FYEKMQ (reference sequence). The CDR3 covers 13 residues. CDR3: CASSPRRGTEAFF. For the CDR3, the DNA is TGTGCCAGCAGCCCCCGACGTGGCACTGAAGCTTTCTTT.

The chain is built from TRBV7-9 and TRBJ1-1; 7 nucleotides agree with TRBD1. The CDR3 contains 11 residues. V gave up 11 bases and J gave up 2 bases; unmatched junction bases: 2. Per the germline V gene, CDR1 is SEHNR and CDR2 is FQNEAQ (reference sequence). CDR3 nucleotide sequence: TGTGCCGGACAGGACAACACTGAAGCTTTCTTT. Encoded protein: CAGQDNTEAFF.

The V gene is TRBV7-9, the J gene TRBJ1-1, with D perhaps TRBD1 (6 bases). From germline, CDR1 is SEHNR and CDR2 FQNEAQ (reference sequence). CDR3 size: 14 residues. V was shortened by 5 bases and J by 1 base, with 11 bases between the two germline ends. CDR3 amino acids: CASSLGQSNTEAFF. Written as DNA, the CDR3 is TGTGCCAGCAGCCTCGGACAGTCGAACACTGAAGCTTTCTTT.

The rearrangement joins TRBV3-1 to TRBJ2-1; D not certain. The CDR3 is 11 residues long. With 4 bases removed from V and 7 bases from J, the gap between germline ends came to 5 bases. Germline values: CDR1 LGHDT, CDR2 YNNKEL (reference sequence). In nucleotides, the CDR3 is TGTGCCAGCAGCCTAAAGAATGAGCAGTTCTTC. Its protein product is CASSLKNEQFF.

A remark on this clonotype: Since a much larger clone is just one base distant, this may be a read error. The final CDR3 position lacks the conserved phenylalanine or tryptophan, pointing to a likely read error. V gene TRBV12-3 or TRBV12-4 combines with J gene TRBJ2-7, with D possibly being TRBD2 (7 bases). Trimming shortened V by 5 bases and J by 4 bases, and 21 bases separated the two germline ends. The CDR3 extends over 16 amino acids. The CDR3 here is CASSPREDRSSYEQYI. The CDR3 DNA is TGTGCCAGCAGTCCCCGGGAGGACAGAAGCAGTTACGAGCAGTACATC.

The chain links TRBV7-2 to TRBJ2-5, with TRBD2 identical over 8 bases. Looked up from germline, CDR1 is SGHTA and CDR2 is FQGNSA. The V segment lost 1 base and the J segment 7 bases; nucleotides outside the gene matches: 5. The CDR3 length is 14 residues. In DNA form, the CDR3 reads TGTGCCAGCAGCTTAGAGGGACTAGTAGGGACCCAGTACTTC. Its protein product is CASSLEGLVGTQYF.

In this sample, this clonotype turned up a few times. The CDR3 here is CSARAGATGELFF. The CDR3 DNA is TGCAGTGCTAGGGCCGGGGCCACCGGGGAGCTGTTTTTT. The rearrangement links TRBV20-1 to TRBJ2-2; possibly TRBD1 or TRBD2 for D (5 bases each). Germline CDR1 reads DFQATT; CDR2 reads SNEGSKA (reference sequence). CDR3 length equals 13 residues. V was shortened by 3 bases and J by 4 bases, with 9 bases between the two germline ends.

Ten or more counts support this clonotype. J is TRBJ1-1 and V is TRBV20-1; D ambiguous. The CDR3 consists of 15 residues. The germline V gene encodes CDR1 DFQATT and CDR2 SNEGSKA (reference sequence). V was trimmed by 6 bases and J by 5 bases, leaving 22 bases between them. The CDR3 nucleotides read TGCAGTGCGAGGAACCGTGACAAGGGAACGACTGAAGCTTTCTTT. Its protein is CSARNRDKGTTEAFF.

The chain employs TRBV7-2 and TRBJ2-1, with D maybe TRBD2 (5 bases). V was trimmed by 3 bases and J by 6 bases, leaving 9 bases between them. The CDR3 runs 13 residues. Looked up from germline, CDR1 is SGHTA and CDR2 is FQGNSA. CDR3 bases: TGTGCCAGCAGCTTCCAGAGGGCCAATGAGCAGTTCTTC. Amino acid sequence: CASSFQRANEQFF.

The V call is TRBV12-3 or TRBV12-4, the J call TRBJ1-1; D is perhaps TRBD1 (6 bases). CDR3 length equals 13 residues. Trimming took 1 base from V and 10 from J, leaving 13 bases between them. CDR3 sequence (DNA): TGTGCCAGCAGTTTAGTGTCAGGGGCTGTAGCTTTCTTT. As protein: CASSLVSGAVAFF.

This clonotype was seen at least ten times. V gene TRBV6-5 combines with J gene TRBJ2-1, with unresolved D. Looked up from germline, CDR1 is MNHEY and CDR2 is SVGAGI. The CDR3 extends over 11 amino acids. V shed 4 bases and J shed 9 bases, with 7 bases lying between them. The CDR3 loop is CASSSMGEQFF. The CDR3 coding sequence is TGTGCCAGCAGTTCTATGGGTGAGCAGTTCTTC.

A few counts support this clonotype. The chain employs TRBV10-3 and TRBJ2-7; no definite D call. This CDR3 has 11 residues. The V end lost 3 bases, the J end lost 5 bases, and 5 bases lay between the germline ends. Looked up from germline, CDR1 is ENHRY and CDR2 is SYGVKD. The DNA for the CDR3 is TGTGCCATCAGTGAACGGGACGAGCAGTACTTC. Its translation is CAISERDEQYF.

This clonotype has only a few counts. The rearrangement uses TRBV18 and TRBJ1-2, with unresolved D. CDR1 is KGHSH and CDR2 is LQKENI in the germline V gene. The CDR3 runs to 19 residues. V dropped 1 base and J dropped 5 bases, with 26 bases sitting between them. This chain's CDR3 is CASSPLAGSKRDGIYGYTF. As DNA, the CDR3 is TGTGCCAGCTCACCACTGGCGGGATCCAAAAGGGATGGGATATATGGCTACACCTTC.

This clonotype was seen a handful of times. J is TRBJ2-2 and V is TRBV12-3 or TRBV12-4; 9 nucleotides agree with TRBD2. The junction had 7 bases not matched to a gene; V was cut back by 6 bases and J by 2 bases. The CDR3 contains 16 residues. The chain's CDR3 is CASSLSGGLNTGELFF. The CDR3 DNA follows: TGTGCCAGCAGCCTTAGCGGGGGACTTAACACCGGGGAGCTGTTTTTT.

The chain couples TRBV18 to TRBJ2-1; no definite D call. Trimming cost V 6 bases and J 7 bases, with 13 bases left between them. This CDR3 region has 13 residues. Germline CDR1 is KGHSH and CDR2 is LQKENI. CDR3 amino acids: CASSSVRTNEQFF. In DNA form, the CDR3 reads TGTGCCAGCTCGTCAGTAAGGACGAATGAGCAGTTCTTC.

This clonotype was found a few times. CDR3 in amino acids: CASSLSIRTGAPSNQPQHF. CDR3 DNA sequence: TGTGCCAGCAGCCTATCGATCCGGACAGGCGCTCCCAGCAATCAGCCCCAGCATTTT. This rearrangement joins TRBV7-8 to TRBJ1-5, with 7 bases identical to TRBD1. The germline CDR1 and CDR2 sequences are SGHVS and FQNEAQ. The CDR3 has 19 residues. J lost 1 base, V lost 5 bases, and 17 bases had no gene match.

There are a few counts of this clonotype. This chain connects TRBV6-2 or TRBV6-3 to TRBJ2-1, with 9 bases aligning to TRBD1. The V gene's germline CDR1 is MNHEY and CDR2 SVGEGT. Unmatched junction bases numbered 16, after V lost 3 bases and J lost 7 bases. The CDR3 length is 18 residues. CDR3 in DNA: TGTGCCAGCAGTTATGGTTCGGCGATCCGGGGACAGGGAAATGAGCAGTTCTTC. Translation: CASSYGSAIRGQGNEQFF.

This clonotype has a handful of counts. The chain carries TRBV7-9 and TRBJ1-6; no firm D call. The germline V gene has CDR1 SEHNR and CDR2 FQNEAQ (reference sequence). The V end lost 0 bases, the J end lost 14 bases, and 17 bases lay between the germline ends. The CDR3 has 15 residues. The CDR3 DNA follows: TGTGCCAGCAGCTTAGCAGCTGGGGTCGTCTTCACCCTCCACTTT. Protein sequence: CASSLAAGVVFTLHF.

This chain joins TRBV6-5 and TRBJ2-3; 9 bases agree with TRBD1. The CDR3 runs 15 residues. From germline, CDR1 is MNHEY and CDR2 SVGAGI. V shed 1 base, J shed 3 bases, and the junction held 2 bases outside the gene matches. This CDR3 is CASSYLGQGTDTQYF. CDR3 in DNA: TGTGCCAGCAGTTACTTGGGACAGGGTACAGATACGCAGTATTTT.